Here is one TCR beta chain with its context. The target antigen is unknown. The V segment lost 3 bases and the J segment 4 bases; nucleotides outside the gene matches: 10. The CDR3 totals 16 residues. CDR1 is SGHVS and CDR2 is FNYEAQ in the germline V gene. The data belong to a study of pediatric ulcerative colitis. Rectal tissue came from one to two pinch biopsies taken at colonoscopy. TCRdb keeps only in-frame clones here, not all; method: immunoSEQ multiplex PCR. Altogether some 37,000 clones are present, 73% being singletons, with the ten largest covering 0.65% to 0.75%. Regarding the study as a whole: A couple of rectal clonotypes were found only in ulcerative colitis patients, all of them.

The V call is TRBV7-6, the J call TRBJ2-7; 9 positions agree with TRBD2. The sequence was collected from a boy between 10 and 17 years old with moderate ulcerative colitis. The specimen was gut tissue. In DNA, the CDR3 is TGTGCCAGCAGCTTGGGGATCGGGACTAGCCCGTACGAGCAGTACTTC. Its translation is CASSLGIGTSPYEQYF.